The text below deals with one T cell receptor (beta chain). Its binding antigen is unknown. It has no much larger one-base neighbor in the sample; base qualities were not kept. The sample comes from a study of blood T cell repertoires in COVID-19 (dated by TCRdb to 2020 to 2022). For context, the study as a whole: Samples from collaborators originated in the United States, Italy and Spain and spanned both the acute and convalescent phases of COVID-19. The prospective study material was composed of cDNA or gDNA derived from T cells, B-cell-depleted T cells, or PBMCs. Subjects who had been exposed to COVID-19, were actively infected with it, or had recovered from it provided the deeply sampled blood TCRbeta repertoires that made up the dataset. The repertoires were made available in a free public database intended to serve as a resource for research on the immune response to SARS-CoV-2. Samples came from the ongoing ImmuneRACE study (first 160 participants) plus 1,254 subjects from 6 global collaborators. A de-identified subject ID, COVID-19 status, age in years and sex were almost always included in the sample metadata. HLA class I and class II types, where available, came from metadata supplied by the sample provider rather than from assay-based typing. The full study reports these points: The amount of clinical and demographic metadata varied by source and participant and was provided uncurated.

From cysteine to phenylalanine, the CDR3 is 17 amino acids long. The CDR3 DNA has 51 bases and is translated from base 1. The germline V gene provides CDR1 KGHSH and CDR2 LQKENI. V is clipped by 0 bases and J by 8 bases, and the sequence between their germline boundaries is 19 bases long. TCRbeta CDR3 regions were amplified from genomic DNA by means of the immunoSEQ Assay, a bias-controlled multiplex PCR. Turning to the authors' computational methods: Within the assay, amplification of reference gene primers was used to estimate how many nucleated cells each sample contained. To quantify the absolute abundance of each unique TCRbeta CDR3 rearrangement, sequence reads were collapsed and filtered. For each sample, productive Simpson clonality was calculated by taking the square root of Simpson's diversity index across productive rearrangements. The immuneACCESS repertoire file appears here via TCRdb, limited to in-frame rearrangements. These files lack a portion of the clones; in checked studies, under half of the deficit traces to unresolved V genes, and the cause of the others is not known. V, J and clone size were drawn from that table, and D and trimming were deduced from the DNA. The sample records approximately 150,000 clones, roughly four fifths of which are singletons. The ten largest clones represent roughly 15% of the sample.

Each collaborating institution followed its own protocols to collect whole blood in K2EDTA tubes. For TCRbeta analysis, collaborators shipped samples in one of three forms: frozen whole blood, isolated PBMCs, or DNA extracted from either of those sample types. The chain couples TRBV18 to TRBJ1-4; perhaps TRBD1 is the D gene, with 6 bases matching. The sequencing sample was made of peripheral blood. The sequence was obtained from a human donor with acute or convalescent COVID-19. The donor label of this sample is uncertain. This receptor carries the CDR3 CASSPPARTASREKLFF. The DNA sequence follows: TGTGCCAGCTCACCACCGGCCCGGACAGCCTCTAGGGAAAAACTGTTTTTT.